This TCR beta chain was recorded in a study of blood T cell repertoires in COVID-19. Clones were read by immunoSEQ multiplex PCR, and TCRdb kept only the in-frame ones, dropping some. The sample yields about 260,000 clones, around 86% seen once. Material: peripheral blood. The receptor's source is a man between 35 and 55 years old who had recovered from COVID-19.

The CDR3 region has the DNA TGTGCCAGCAGCGTTGGACAGGGGGCAGGCTACGAGCAGTACTTC. Translating gives CASSVGQGAGYEQYF. The chain has TRBV9 and TRBJ2-7; 11 positions match TRBD1. CDR3 length: 15 residues. Germline CDR1 and CDR2: SGDLS and YYNGEE. V was pared by 2 bases and J by 3 bases, with 4 bases of the junction left unmatched.